This T cell receptor beta chain comes out of a study of early T cells in non-severe SARS-CoV-2 infection. At the level of the study: Bulk RNA from unsorted whole blood was sequenced; chains were unpaired. Findings and limits, study-wide: A preference for anti-spike CD8 responses marked VDJdb matching, which missed private and CD4 specificities.

Individually, cDNA molecules had unique molecular identifiers attached to them. In TCRdb, the 5' RACE reads were re-called with MiXCR into one record per CDR3 protein. This sample has about 76,000 distinct CDR3 sequences, with around 15% found just once. In germline, CDR1 is MDHEN, CDR2 SYDVKM. This CDR3 has 14 amino acids. As concerns this clonotype: What it binds is unknown. The junction shows a germline mismatch at one end, possibly a read error.

The material sequenced was whole blood. V gene TRBV28 combines with J gene TRBJ2-5; the D call may be TRBD1 or TRBD2 (5 bases each). The sequence derives from an adult who was a healthcare worker with PCR-confirmed SARS-CoV-2 infection or an uninfected control (not recorded which). DNA for the CDR3: TGTGCCAGCAGCCTAGGACGGGGCCAAGGGACCCAGTACTTC. Protein sequence: CASSLGRGQGTQYF.